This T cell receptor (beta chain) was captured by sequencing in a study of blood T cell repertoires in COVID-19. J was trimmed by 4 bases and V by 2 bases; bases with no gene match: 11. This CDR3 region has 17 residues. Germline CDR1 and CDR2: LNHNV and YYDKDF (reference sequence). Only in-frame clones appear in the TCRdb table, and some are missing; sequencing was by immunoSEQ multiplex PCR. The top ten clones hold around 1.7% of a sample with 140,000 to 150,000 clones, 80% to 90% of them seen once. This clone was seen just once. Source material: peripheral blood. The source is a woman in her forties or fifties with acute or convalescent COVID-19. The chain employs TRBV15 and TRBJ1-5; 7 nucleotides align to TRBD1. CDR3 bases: TGTGCCACCAGCAGAACCCTCACCGGGACAGAGAATCAGCCCCAGCATTTT. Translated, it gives CATSRTLTGTENQPQHF.